One and the same sample provided the 17 T cell receptor beta chains below, sequenced in a study of cytomegalovirus exposure and HLA in healthy donors. PCR amplification relied on 60 Vbeta primers (plus 13 Jbeta primers). Produced via immunoSEQ multiplex PCR; TCRdb's table is partial and in-frame only. The top ten hold approximately 3.8% of the sample, which has 100,000 to 150,000 clones, about four fifths seen once. Sequences were obtained from PBMCs. The receptors come from a woman between 35 and 50 years old in good health and CMV-seropositive.

The chain combines TRBV6-5 with TRBJ2-7; TRBD1 might be the D (5 bases). CDR1 is MNHEY and CDR2 is SVGAGI in the germline V gene. The CDR3 runs to 11 residues. Trimming left V 5 bases short and J 4 bases short, with 6 bases between. CDR3 protein: CASSTGYEQYF. CDR3 sequence (DNA): TGTGCCAGCAGTACAGGATACGAGCAGTACTTC.

This clone was recorded a few times. CDR3 sequence: CASSGSRDTQYF. As DNA, the CDR3 is TGTGCCTCTAGCGGGAGTAGAGATACGCAGTATTTT. The V call is TRBV28, the J call TRBJ2-3; 10 nucleotides line up with TRBD2. Trimming removed 11 bases from V and 5 bases from J; junction bases left unmatched: 4. The CDR3 has 12 residues. Germline lookup yields CDR1 MDHEN and CDR2 SYDVKM.

The count of this clone is one. The rearrangement uses TRBV7-2 and TRBJ2-7; D may be TRBD1 (6 bases). The germline CDR1 and CDR2 sequences are SGHTA and FQGNSA. The V end lost 3 bases, the J end lost 2 bases, and 17 bases lay between the germline ends. The CDR3 sequence is 16 residues long. CDR3 in amino acids: CASSFLAGTLTYEQYF. The CDR3 region has the DNA TGTGCCAGCAGCTTTTTGGCCGGGACACTTACCTACGAGCAGTACTTC. Combining the CDR3 with reference TRBV7-2 and TRBJ2-7 gives the whole variable domain GAGVSQSPSNKVTEKGKDVELRCDPISGHTALYWYRQSLGQGLEFLIYFQGNSAPDKSGLPSDRFSAERTGGSVSTLTIQRTQQEDSAVYLCASSFLAGTLTYEQYFGPGTRLTVT.

This clone has a handful of counts. Other nucleotide sequences from this sample produce the same CDR3. The chain's CDR3 is CASSPGQGRYTF. CDR3 in DNA: TGTGCCAGCAGTCCCGGACAGGGACGCTACACCTTC. This chain connects TRBV6-5 to TRBJ1-2; 8 bases line up with TRBD1. V dropped 5 bases and J dropped 9; count of bases not matched to a gene: 5. CDR1 is MNHEY and CDR2 is SVGAGI in the germline V gene. The CDR3 is 12 amino acids.

The V gene is TRBV27, the J gene TRBJ2-1; D is possibly TRBD2 (6 bases). CDR3 length: 15 residues. With 0 bases removed from V and 8 bases from J, the gap between germline ends came to 14 bases. Germline V CDR1 and CDR2: MNHEY, SMNVEV (reference sequence). CDR3 protein: CASSLSGGKYHEQFF. The DNA of the CDR3 is TGTGCCAGCAGTTTATCGGGGGGAAAATACCATGAGCAGTTCTTC.

The CDR3 DNA sequence: TGTGCCAGCAGCAAACGTGGGCTAGCGGGAGTTTCCTACGAGCAGTACTTC. Protein product: CASSKRGLAGVSYEQYF. The chain recombines TRBV21-1 with TRBJ2-7; TRBD2 was called by the table and not checked on the DNA. TRBV21-1 is described as a pseudogene. The CDR3 loop spans 17 amino acids.

The J gene is TRBJ2-1, the V gene TRBV28; 11 bases align to TRBD2. Germline lookup yields CDR1 MDHEN and CDR2 SYDVKM. V gave up 5 bases and J gave up 5 bases; unmatched junction bases: 2. This CDR3 is 14 amino acids long. The CDR3, as DNA: TGTGCCAGCAGTCTAGCGGGAGGTAACAATGAGCAGTTCTTC. Its protein product is CASSLAGGNNEQFF. Together with reference TRBV28 and TRBJ2-1, the CDR3 gives the full variable domain: DVKVTQSSRYLVKRTGEKVFLECVQDMDHENMFWYRQDPGLGLRLIYFSYDVKMKEKGDIPEGYSVSREKKERFSLILESASTNQTSMYLCASSLAGGNNEQFFGPGTRLTVL.

In regard to this clone: A read error may produce the germline difference seen at one junction end. The genes are TRBV27 and TRBJ2-4, with 10 bases matching TRBD2. The CDR3 covers 16 residues. Per the germline V gene, CDR1 is MNHEY and CDR2 is SMNVEV (reference sequence). CDR3 residues: CASGERKSGRAVFLHF. The CDR3 DNA reads TGTGCCAGCGGGGAGCGCAAGAGCGGGAGGGCCGTGTTTCTCCACTTC.

The genes are TRBV10-2 and TRBJ1-3; D is perhaps TRBD1 (5 bases). The CDR3 spans 13 residues. The V gene's germline CDR1 is WSHSY and CDR2 SAAADI. Deletions cut 4 bases from V and 5 bases from J, with 9 bases between. The chain's CDR3 is CASSATVRNTIYF. CDR3 nucleotides: TGCGCCAGCAGTGCGACAGTACGAAACACCATATATTTT.

V and J are TRBV5-4 and TRBJ2-7; 9 nucleotides match TRBD2. Trimming cost V 3 bases and J 7 bases; bases outside gene matches: 14. The CDR3 is 16 amino acids. Germline CDR1 reads SGHNT; CDR2 reads YYREEE (reference sequence). The CDR3 region is CASSSYKREDTREQYF. DNA of the CDR3: TGTGCCAGCAGCTCTTACAAGCGGGAGGATACGAGAGAGCAGTACTTC.

The chain recombines TRBV6-6 with TRBJ1-1; 7 bases match TRBD1. The CDR3 runs 12 residues. Germline trimming cut 5 bases from V and 5 bases from J; bases unmatched to any gene: 2. Per the germline V gene, CDR1 is MNHNY and CDR2 is SVGAGI (reference sequence). The CDR3: CASSEDRTEAFF. The CDR3 region has the DNA TGTGCCAGCAGTGAGGACAGGACTGAAGCTTTCTTT.

In its sample, this clone was seen once. This chain links TRBV5-1 with TRBJ2-1, with D perhaps matching TRBD1 (6 bases). Germline CDR1 SGHRS, CDR2 YFSETQ. V lost 0 bases to trimming and J lost 6 bases, with 19 bases between them. The CDR3 is made up of 17 amino acids. CDR3 region: CASSLDMPFTGINEQFF. CDR3 bases: TGCGCCAGCAGCTTGGACATGCCTTTTACAGGGATCAATGAGCAGTTCTTC.

The V gene is TRBV30, the J gene TRBJ2-5, with 12 bases matching TRBD1. This CDR3 is 17 amino acids long. Germline V lookup: CDR1 GTSNPN, CDR2 SVGIG (reference sequence). V shed 0 bases and J 11 bases; nucleotides not matched to a gene: 16. The CDR3: CAWSVRRLGQGAGEQYF. DNA of the CDR3: TGTGCCTGGAGTGTACGTAGATTGGGACAGGGGGCGGGGGAGCAGTACTTC.

V is TRBV6-4 and J is TRBJ2-3; the match to TRBD2 covers 7 bases. Looked up from germline, CDR1 is MRHNA and CDR2 is SNTAGT. The CDR3 loop spans 15 amino acids. J was trimmed by 4 bases and V by 6 bases; bases with no gene match: 10. The chain's CDR3 is CASSVSGGGADTQYF. The CDR3 DNA is TGTGCCAGCAGCGTATCGGGGGGAGGCGCAGATACGCAGTATTTT.

This clone has just a few counts. The rearrangement joins TRBV6-1 to TRBJ2-5, with D possibly being TRBD1 (6 bases). Looked up from germline, CDR1 is MNHNS and CDR2 is SASEGT. Trimming took off 8 bases at V and 4 bases at J, with 20 bases between the two ends. This CDR3 has 15 residues. The CDR3 loop is CASGPRTVLRETQYF. The CDR3 DNA sequence: TGTGCCAGCGGCCCGAGGACAGTATTGCGAGAGACCCAGTACTTC.

The chain has TRBV28 and TRBJ2-1; D is uncertain. Germline CDR1 reads MDHEN; CDR2 reads SYDVKM. V lost 5 bases, J lost 2 bases, and 13 bases lay in between. The CDR3 is made up of 15 amino acids. The DNA for the CDR3 is TGTGCCAGCAGTGTTCGTTTGGGCCCCTACAATGAGCAGTTCTTC. Translated, it gives CASSVRLGPYNEQFF. Combining the CDR3 with reference TRBV28 and TRBJ2-1 gives the whole variable domain DVKVTQSSRYLVKRTGEKVFLECVQDMDHENMFWYRQDPGLGLRLIYFSYDVKMKEKGDIPEGYSVSREKKERFSLILESASTNQTSMYLCASSVRLGPYNEQFFGPGTRLTVL.

The chain joins TRBV18 to TRBJ1-2, with a tentative D call TRBD1 (6 bases). The CDR3 is 13 residues long. The V end lost 6 bases, the J end lost 3 bases, and 11 bases lay between the germline ends. Per germline, CDR1 KGHSH and CDR2 LQKENI. The DNA for the CDR3 is TGTGCCAGCTCCAGAGGGGGGGACTATGGCTACACCTTC. Residues: CASSRGGDYGYTF.